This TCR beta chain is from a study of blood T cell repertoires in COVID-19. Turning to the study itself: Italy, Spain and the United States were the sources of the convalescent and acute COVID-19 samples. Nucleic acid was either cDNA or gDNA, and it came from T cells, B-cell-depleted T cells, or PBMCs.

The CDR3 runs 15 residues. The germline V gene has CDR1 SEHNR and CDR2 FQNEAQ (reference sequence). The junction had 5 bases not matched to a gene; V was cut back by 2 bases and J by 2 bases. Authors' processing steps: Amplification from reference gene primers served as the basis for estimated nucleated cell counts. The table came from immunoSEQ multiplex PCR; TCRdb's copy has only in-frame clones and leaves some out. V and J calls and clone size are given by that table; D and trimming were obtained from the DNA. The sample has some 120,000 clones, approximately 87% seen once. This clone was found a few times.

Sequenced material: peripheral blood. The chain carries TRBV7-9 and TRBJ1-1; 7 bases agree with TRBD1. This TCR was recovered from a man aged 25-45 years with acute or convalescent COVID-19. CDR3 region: CASSLPGQRNTEAFF. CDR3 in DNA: TGTGCCAGCAGCTTACCGGGACAGCGAAACACTGAAGCTTTCTTT.